This T cell receptor (beta chain) is drawn from a study of blood T cell repertoires in COVID-19. Turning to the study itself: Sites in the United States, Italy and Spain provided acute and convalescent COVID-19 samples. PBMCs, B-cell-depleted T cells, or T cells were the source of the cDNA or gDNA that made up the material.

V was clipped by 3 bases and J by 7 bases; unmatched bases: 5. The V gene's germline CDR1 is KGHSH and CDR2 LQKENI. CDR3 length: 14 residues. Methods used by the authors: Amplification of reference gene primers was used by the study to estimate nucleated cell counts. TCRdb keeps only in-frame clones here, not all; method: immunoSEQ multiplex PCR. V and J calls and clone size come straight from that table; D and trimming were deduced from the DNA. This table has under 60,000 clones, over 80% appearing once. This clone showed up just once. The material sequenced was peripheral blood. This TCR came from a human donor in a cohort sampled during active COVID-19. V usage is TRBV18 and J usage is TRBJ1-2, with 10 bases that match TRBD1. The CDR3 DNA reads TGTGCCAGCTCACCTGACAGGGGGCCGGGTGGCTACACCTTC. Translated, it gives CASSPDRGPGGYTF.